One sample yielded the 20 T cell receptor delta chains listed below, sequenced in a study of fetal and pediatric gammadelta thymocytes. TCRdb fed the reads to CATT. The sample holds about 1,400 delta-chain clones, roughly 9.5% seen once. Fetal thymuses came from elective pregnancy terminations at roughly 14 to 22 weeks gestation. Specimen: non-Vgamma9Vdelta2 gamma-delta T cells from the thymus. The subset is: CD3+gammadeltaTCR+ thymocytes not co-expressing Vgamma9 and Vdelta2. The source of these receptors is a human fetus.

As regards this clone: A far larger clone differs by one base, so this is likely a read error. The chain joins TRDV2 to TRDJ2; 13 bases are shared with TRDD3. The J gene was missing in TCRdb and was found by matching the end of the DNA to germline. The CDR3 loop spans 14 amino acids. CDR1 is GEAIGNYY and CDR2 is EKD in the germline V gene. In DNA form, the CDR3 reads TGTGCCCGTGACACTGGGGGATACGCAGCACAACTCTTCTTT. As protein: CARDTGGYAAQLFF.

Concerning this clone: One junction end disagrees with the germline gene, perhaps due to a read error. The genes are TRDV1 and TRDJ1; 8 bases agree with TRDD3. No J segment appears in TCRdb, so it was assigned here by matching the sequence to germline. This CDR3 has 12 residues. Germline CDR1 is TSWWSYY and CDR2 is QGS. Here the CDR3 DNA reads TGTGCTCTTGGGAAACTGGGGATACAACTCATCTTT. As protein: CALGKLGIQLIF.

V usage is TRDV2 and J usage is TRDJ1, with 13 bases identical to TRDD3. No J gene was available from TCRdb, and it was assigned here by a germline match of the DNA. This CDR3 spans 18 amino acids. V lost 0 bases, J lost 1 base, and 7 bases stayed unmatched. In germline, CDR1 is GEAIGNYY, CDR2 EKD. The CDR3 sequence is CACDTEDWGIRGTDKLIF. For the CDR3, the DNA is TGTGCCTGTGACACCGAGGACTGGGGGATACGGGGCACCGATAAACTCATCTTT.

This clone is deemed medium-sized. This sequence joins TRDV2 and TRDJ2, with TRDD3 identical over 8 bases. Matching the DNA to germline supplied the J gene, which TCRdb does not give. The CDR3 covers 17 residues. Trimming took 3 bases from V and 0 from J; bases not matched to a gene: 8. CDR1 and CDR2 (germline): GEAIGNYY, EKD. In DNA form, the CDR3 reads TGTGCCTGTGACCCTACTGGGGGGGTCTCTTTGACAGCACAACTCTTCTTT. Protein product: CACDPTGGVSLTAQLFF.

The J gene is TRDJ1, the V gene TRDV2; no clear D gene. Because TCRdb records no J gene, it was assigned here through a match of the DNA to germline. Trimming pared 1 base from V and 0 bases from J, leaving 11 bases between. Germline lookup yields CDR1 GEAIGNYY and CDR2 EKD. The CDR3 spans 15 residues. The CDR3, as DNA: TGTGCCTGTGACACTCATCAGACGTACACCGATAAACTCATCTTT. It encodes CACDTHQTYTDKLIF.

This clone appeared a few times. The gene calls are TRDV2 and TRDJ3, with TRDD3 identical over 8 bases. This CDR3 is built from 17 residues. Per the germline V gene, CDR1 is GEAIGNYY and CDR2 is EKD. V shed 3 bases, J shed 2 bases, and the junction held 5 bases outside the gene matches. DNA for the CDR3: TGTGCCTGTGACTACTGGGGGTTACCCTGGGACACCCGACAGATGTTTTTC. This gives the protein CACDYWGLPWDTRQMFF.

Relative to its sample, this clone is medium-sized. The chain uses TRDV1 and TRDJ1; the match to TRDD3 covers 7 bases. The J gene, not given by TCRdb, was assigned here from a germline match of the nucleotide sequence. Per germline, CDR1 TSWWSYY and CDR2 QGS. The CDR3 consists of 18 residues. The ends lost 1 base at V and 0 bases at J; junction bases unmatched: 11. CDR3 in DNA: TGTGCTCTTGGGGAACGGGGGGGATCAACTCAGTACACCGATAAACTCATCTTT. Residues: CALGERGGSTQYTDKLIF.

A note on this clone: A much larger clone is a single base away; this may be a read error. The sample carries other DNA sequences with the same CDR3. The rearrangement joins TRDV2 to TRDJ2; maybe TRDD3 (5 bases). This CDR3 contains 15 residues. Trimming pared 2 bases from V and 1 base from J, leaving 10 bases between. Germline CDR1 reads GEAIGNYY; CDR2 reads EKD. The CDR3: CACDKLGDLTAQLFF. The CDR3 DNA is TGTGCCTGTGACAAACTTGGGGATTTGACAGCACAACTCTTCTTT.

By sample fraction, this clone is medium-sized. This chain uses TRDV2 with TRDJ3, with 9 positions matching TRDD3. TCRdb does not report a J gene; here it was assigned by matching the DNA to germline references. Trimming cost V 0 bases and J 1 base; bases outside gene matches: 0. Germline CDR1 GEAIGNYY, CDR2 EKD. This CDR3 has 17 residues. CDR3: CACDTWGISWDTRQMFF. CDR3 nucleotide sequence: TGTGCCTGTGACACCTGGGGGATATCCTGGGACACCCGACAGATGTTTTTC.

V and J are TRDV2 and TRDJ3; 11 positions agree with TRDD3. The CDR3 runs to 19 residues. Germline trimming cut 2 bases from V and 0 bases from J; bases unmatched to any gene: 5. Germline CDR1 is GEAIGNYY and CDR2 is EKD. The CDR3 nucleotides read TGTGCCTGTGACATTACGACTGGGGGATACTCCTGGGACACCCGACAGATGTTTTTC. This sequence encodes CACDITTGGYSWDTRQMFF.

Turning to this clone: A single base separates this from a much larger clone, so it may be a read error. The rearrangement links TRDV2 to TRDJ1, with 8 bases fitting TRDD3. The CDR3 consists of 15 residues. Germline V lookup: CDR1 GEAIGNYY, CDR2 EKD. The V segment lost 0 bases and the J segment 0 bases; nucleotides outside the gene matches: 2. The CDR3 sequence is CACDTLLGDTDKLIF. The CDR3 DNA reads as TGTGCCTGTGACACCCTACTGGGGGACACCGATAAACTCATCTTT.

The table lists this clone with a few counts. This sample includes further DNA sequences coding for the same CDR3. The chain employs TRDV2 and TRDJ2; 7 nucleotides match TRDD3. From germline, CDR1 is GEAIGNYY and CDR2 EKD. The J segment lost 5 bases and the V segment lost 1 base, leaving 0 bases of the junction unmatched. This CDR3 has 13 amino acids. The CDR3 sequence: CACDTGDTAQLFF. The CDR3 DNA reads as TGTGCCTGTGACACGGGGGATACAGCACAACTCTTCTTT.

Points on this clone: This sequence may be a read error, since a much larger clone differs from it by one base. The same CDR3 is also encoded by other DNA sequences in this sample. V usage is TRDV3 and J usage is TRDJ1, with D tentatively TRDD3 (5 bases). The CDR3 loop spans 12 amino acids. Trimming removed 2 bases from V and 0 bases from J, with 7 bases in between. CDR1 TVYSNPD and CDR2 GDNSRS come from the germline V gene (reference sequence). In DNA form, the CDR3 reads TGTGCCTTTGGGGGGTACACCGATAAACTCATCTTT. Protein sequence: CAFGGYTDKLIF.

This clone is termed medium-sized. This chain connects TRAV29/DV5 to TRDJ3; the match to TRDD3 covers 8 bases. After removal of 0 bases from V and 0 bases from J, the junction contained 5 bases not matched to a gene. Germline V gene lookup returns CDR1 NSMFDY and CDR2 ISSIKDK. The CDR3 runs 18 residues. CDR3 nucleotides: TGTGCAGCAAGCGCGGGTACTGGGGGCTCCTGGGACACCCGACAGATGTTTTTC. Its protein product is CAASAGTGGSWDTRQMFF. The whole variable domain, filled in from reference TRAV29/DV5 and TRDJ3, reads DQQVKQNSPSLSVQEGRISILNCDYTNSMFDYFLWYKKYPAEGPTFLISISSIKDKNEDGRFTVFLNKSAKHLSLHIVPSQPGDSAVYFCAASAGTGGSWDTRQMFFGTGIKLFVEP.

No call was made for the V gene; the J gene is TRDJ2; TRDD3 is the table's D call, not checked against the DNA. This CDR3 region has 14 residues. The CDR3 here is CACDTGYATAQLFF. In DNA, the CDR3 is TGTGCCTGTGACACGGGATACGCGACAGCACAACTCTTCTTT.

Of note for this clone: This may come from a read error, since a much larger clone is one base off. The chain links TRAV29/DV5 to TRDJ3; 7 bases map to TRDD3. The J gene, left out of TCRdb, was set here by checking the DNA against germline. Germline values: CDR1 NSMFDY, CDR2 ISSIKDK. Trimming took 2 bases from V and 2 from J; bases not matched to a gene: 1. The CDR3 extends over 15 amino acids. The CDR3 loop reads CAASGDTWDTRQMFF. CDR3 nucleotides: TGTGCAGCAAGTGGGGATACCTGGGACACCCGACAGATGTTTTTC.

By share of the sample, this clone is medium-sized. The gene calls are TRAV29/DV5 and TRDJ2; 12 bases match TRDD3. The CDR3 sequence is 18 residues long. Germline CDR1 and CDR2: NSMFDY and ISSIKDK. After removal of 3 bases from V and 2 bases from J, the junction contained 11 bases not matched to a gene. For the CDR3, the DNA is TGTGCAGCAACTTCCTACTGGGGGATACTCTTCTTGACAGCACAACTCTTCTTT. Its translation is CAATSYWGILFLTAQLFF. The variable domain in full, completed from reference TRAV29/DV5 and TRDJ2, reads DQQVKQNSPSLSVQEGRISILNCDYTNSMFDYFLWYKKYPAEGPTFLISISSIKDKNEDGRFTVFLNKSAKHLSLHIVPSQPGDSAVYFCAATSYWGILFLTAQLFFGKGTQLIVEP.

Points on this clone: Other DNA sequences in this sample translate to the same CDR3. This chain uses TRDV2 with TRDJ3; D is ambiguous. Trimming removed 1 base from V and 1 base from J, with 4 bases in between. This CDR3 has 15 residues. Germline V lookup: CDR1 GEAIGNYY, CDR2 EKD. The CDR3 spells CACDTGSWDTRQMFF. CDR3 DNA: TGTGCCTGTGACACGGGATCCTGGGACACCCGACAGATGTTTTTC.

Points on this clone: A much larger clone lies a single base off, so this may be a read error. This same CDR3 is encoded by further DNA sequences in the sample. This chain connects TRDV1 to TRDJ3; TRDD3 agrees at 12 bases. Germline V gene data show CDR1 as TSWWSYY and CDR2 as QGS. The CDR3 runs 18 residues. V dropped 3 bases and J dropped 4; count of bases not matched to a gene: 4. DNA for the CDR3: TGTGCTCTTGGGGAGTACTGGGGGATACCATGGGACACCCGACAGATGTTTTTC. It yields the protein CALGEYWGIPWDTRQMFF.

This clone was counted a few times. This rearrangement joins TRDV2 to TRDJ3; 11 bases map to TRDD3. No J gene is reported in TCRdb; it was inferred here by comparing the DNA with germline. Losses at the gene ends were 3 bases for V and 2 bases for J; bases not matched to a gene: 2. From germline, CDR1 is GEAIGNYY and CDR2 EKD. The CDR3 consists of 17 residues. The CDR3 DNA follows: TGTGCCTGTGACGTACTGGGGGATACCTGGGACACCCGACAGATGTTTTTC. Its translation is CACDVLGDTWDTRQMFF.